This TCR beta chain came from a study of T-cell memory formation after mild COVID-19. In the study overall: For the most part, TCR clusters were specific to one donor. General observations from the study: CM and EM subsets held most contracting CD4+ clones; EMRA held CD8+ ones. Balance between CD4 and CD8 was seen in clones contracting day 15 to 85, and a CD4+ lean was seen in later expanders.

On this clonotype itself: No antigen is known for it.

TCRdb re-called the 5' RACE reads with MiXCR, one entry per CDR3 protein. The sample has 200,000 to 300,000 distinct CDR3 sequences, around a tenth seen once. Germline CDR1 reads SGHTA; CDR2 reads FQGNSA. The length of the CDR3 is 16 residues. The V end lost 1 base, the J end lost 0 bases, and 9 bases lay between the germline ends. The chain joins TRBV7-2 to TRBJ2-2, with D possibly TRBD2 on 5 matching bases. Sequenced: PBMCs or a T cell subset sorted from them (not recorded which). The sequence came from a man between 18 and 35 years old who had mild COVID-19 (a few samples of this study predate the infection). Cell type and time point are not known. The CDR3 coding sequence is TGTGCCAGCAGCTTAGATCGGGAAACGAACACCGGGGAGCTGTTTTTT. Its translation is CASSLDRETNTGELFF.